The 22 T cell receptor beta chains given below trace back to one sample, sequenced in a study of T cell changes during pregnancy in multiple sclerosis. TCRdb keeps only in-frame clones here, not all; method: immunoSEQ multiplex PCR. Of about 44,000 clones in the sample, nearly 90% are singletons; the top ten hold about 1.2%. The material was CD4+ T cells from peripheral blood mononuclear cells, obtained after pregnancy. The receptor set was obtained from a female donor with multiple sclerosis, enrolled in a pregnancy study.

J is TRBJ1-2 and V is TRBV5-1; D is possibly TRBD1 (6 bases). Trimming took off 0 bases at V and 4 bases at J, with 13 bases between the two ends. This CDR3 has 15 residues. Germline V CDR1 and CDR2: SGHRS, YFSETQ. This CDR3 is CASSLEGRGGYGYTF. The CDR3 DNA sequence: TGCGCCAGCAGCTTGGAGGGCAGGGGTGGCTATGGCTACACCTTC.

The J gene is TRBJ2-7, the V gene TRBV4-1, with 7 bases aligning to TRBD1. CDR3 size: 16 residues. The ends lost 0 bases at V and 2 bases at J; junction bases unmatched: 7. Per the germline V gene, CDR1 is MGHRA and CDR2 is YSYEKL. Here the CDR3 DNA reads TGCGCCAGCAGCCAAGAATACCCACAGGGGACCTACGAGCAGTACTTC. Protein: CASSQEYPQGTYEQYF.

The CDR3 loop reads CASSLEGRTSGRAGEQFF. The CDR3 coding sequence is TGTGCCAGCAGCTTGGAGGGCCGGACTAGCGGGAGGGCAGGTGAGCAGTTCTTC. The rearrangement links TRBV11-2 to TRBJ2-1; 15 positions match TRBD2. Germline CDR1 SGHAT, CDR2 FQNNGV. The J segment lost 9 bases and the V segment lost 3 bases, leaving 12 bases of the junction unmatched. The CDR3 contains 18 residues. The whole variable domain, remainder taken from reference TRBV11-2 and TRBJ2-1, is EAGVAQSPRYKIIEKRQSVAFWCNPISGHATLYWYQQILGQGPKLLIQFQNNGVVDDSQLPKDRFSAERLKGVDSTLKIQPAKLEDSAVYLCASSLEGRTSGRAGEQFFGPGTRLTVL.

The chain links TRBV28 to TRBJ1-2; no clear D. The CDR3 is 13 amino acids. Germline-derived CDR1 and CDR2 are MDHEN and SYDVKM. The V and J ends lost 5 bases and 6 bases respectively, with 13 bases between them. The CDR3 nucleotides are TGTGCCAGCAGTCTCCCCGGACTTAATGGCTACACCTTC. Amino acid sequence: CASSLPGLNGYTF.

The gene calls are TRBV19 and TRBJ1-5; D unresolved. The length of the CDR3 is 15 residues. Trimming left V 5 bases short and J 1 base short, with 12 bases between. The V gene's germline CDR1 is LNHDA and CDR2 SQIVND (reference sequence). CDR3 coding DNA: TGTGCCAGTAGTGCGGGGAGGATGAGCAATCAGCCCCAGCATTTT. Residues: CASSAGRMSNQPQHF.

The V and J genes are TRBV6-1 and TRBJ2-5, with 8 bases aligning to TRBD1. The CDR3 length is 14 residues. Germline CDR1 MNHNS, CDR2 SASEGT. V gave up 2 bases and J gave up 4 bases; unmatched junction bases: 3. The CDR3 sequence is CASSEYTGGETQYF. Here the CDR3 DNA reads TGTGCCAGCAGTGAATATACAGGGGGAGAGACCCAGTACTTC.

This CDR3 is CASSFYDYEQYF. The CDR3 bases are TGCGCCAGCAGCTTCTATGACTACGAGCAGTACTTC. V and J are TRBV5-1 and TRBJ2-7; D call uncertain. The V and J ends lost 2 bases and 3 bases respectively, with 6 bases between them. This CDR3 has 12 residues. Germline-derived CDR1 and CDR2 are SGHRS and YFSETQ. Together with reference TRBV5-1 and TRBJ2-7, the CDR3 gives the full variable domain: KAGVTQTPRYLIKTRGQQVTLSCSPISGHRSVSWYQQTPGQGLQFLFEYFSETQRNKGNFPGRFSGRQFSNSRSEMNVSTLELGDSALYLCASSFYDYEQYFGPGTRLTVT.

The CDR3 sequence is CASSIYTRDRGHLGPGELFF. CDR3 DNA: TGTGCCAGTAGTATATATACCCGGGACAGGGGCCACCTGGGTCCCGGGGAGCTGTTTTTT. The V gene is TRBV19, the J gene TRBJ2-2; 10 bases line up with TRBD1. The germline V gene has CDR1 LNHDA and CDR2 SQIVND (reference sequence). The V gene end was trimmed by 2 bases and the J gene end by 6 bases; junction bases not matched to a gene: 18. This CDR3 spans 20 amino acids.

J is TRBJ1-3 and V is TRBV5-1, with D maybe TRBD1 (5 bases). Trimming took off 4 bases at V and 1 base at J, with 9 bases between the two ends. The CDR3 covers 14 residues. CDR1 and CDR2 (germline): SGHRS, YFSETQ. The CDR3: CASSMDTSGNTIYF. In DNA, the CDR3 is TGCGCCAGCAGCATGGACACGTCTGGAAACACCATATATTTT.

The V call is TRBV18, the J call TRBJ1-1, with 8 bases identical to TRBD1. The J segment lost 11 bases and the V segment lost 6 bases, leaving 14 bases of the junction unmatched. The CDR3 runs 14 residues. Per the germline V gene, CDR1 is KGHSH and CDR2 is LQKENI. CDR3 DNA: TGTGCCAGCTCCCCCCTGGGGGTAACAGGGGGTGCTTTCTTT. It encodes CASSPLGVTGGAFF.

In DNA, the CDR3 is TGTGCCAGCAGCTTCCCGACAGGGGCAGGTTCCTACGAGCAGTACTTC. Translating gives CASSFPTGAGSYEQYF. V is TRBV5-4 and J is TRBJ2-7; 8 nucleotides match TRBD1. The CDR3 contains 16 residues. V was clipped by 2 bases and J by 1 base; unmatched bases: 8. The germline CDR1 and CDR2 sequences are SGHNT and YYREEE (reference sequence). Combining the CDR3 with reference TRBV5-4 and TRBJ2-7 gives the whole variable domain ETGVTQSPTHLIKTRGQQVTLRCSSQSGHNTVSWYQQALGQGPQFIFQYYREEENGRGNFPPRFSGLQFPNYSSELNVNALELDDSALYLCASSFPTGAGSYEQYFGPGTRLTVT.

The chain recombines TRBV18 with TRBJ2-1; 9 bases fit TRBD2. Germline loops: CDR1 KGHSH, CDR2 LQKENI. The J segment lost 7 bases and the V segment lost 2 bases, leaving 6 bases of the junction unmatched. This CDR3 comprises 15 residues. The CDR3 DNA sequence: TGTGCCAGCTCACCATTAGCGGGAGCCGATAATGAGCAGTTCTTC. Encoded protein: CASSPLAGADNEQFF.

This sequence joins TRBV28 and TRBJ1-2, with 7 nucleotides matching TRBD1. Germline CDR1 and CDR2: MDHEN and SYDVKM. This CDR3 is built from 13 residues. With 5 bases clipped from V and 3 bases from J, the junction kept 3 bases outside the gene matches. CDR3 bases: TGTGCCAGCAGTCCCGGACAGGACTATGGCTACACCTTC. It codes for CASSPGQDYGYTF.

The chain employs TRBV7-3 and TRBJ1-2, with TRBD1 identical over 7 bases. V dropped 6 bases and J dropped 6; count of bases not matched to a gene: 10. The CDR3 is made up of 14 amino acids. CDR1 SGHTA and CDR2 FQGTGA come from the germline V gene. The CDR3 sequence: CASRVKGAQDGYTF. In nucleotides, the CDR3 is TGTGCCAGCAGAGTAAAGGGGGCCCAGGATGGCTACACCTTC.

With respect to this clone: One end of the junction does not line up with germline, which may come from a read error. The CDR3 DNA is TGTGCCAGCAGTTCCTCCGAGGCGGGGTCCTATGACTACACCTTC. Translating gives CASSSSEAGSYDYTF. The chain links TRBV6-5 to TRBJ1-2; D not resolved. The CDR3 is made up of 15 amino acids. Germline loops: CDR1 MNHEY, CDR2 SVGAGI.

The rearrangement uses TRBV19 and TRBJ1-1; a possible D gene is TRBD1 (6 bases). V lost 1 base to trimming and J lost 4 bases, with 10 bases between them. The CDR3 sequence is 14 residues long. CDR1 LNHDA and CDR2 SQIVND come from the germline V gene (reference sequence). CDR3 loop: CASSIGGGSTEAFF. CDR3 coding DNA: TGTGCCAGTAGTATAGGAGGGGGTAGCACTGAAGCTTTCTTT. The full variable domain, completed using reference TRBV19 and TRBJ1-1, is DGGITQSPKYLFRKEGQNVTLSCEQNLNHDAMYWYRQDPGQGLRLIYYSQIVNDFQKGDIAEGYSVSREKKESFPLTVTSAQKNPTAFYLCASSIGGGSTEAFFGQGTRLTVV.

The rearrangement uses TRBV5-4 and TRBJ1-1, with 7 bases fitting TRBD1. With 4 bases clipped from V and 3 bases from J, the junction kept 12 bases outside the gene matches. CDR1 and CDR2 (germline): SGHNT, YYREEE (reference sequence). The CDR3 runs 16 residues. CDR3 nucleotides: TGTGCCAGCAGCCCAGAGGGACAGCTTGCGGACACTGAAGCTTTCTTT. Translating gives CASSPEGQLADTEAFF.

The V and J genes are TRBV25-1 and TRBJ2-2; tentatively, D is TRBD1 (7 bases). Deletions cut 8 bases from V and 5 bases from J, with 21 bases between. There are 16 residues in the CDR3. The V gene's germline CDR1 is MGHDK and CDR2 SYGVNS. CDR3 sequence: CASGGIGGVSTGELFF. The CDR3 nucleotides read TGTGCCAGCGGGGGGATAGGGGGCGTTTCTACCGGGGAGCTGTTTTTT.

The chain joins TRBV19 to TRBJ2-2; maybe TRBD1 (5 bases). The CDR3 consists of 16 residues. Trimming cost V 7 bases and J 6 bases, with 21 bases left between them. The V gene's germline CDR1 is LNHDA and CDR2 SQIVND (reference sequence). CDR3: CASISGHPVHAGELFF. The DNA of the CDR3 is TGTGCCAGTATCTCCGGACACCCGGTACACGCCGGGGAGCTGTTTTTT.

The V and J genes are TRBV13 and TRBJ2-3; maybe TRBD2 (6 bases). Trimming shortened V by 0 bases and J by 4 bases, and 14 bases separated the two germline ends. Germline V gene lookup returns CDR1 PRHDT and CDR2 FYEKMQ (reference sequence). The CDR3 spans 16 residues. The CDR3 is CASSLGARRDSDTQYF. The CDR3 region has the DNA TGTGCCAGCAGCTTAGGGGCGCGGCGGGACTCAGATACGCAGTATTTT. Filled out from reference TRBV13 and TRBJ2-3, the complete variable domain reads AAGVIQSPRHLIKEKRETATLKCYPIPRHDTVYWYQQGPGQDPQFLISFYEKMQSDKGSIPDRFSAQQFSDYHSELNMSSLELGDSALYFCASSLGARRDSDTQYFGPGTRLTVL.

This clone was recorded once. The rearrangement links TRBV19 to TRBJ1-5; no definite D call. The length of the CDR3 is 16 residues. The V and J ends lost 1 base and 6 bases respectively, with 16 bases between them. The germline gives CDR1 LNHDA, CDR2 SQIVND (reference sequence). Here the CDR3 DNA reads TGTGCCAGTAGTATAGGGGTGTCCAGGCCAGGTCAGCCCCAGCATTTT. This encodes CASSIGVSRPGQPQHF.

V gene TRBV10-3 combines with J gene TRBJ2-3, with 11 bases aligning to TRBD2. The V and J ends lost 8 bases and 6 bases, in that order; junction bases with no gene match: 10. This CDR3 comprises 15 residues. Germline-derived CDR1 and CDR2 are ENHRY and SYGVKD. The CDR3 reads CAISTSGDVFDTQYF. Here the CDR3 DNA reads TGTGCCATCTCGACTAGCGGGGATGTATTCGATACGCAGTATTTT.